The next 14 T cell receptor beta chains were all read from a single sample in a study of shared clonotypes between healthy human individuals. Clones were read by immunoSEQ multiplex PCR, and TCRdb kept only the in-frame ones, dropping some. The table has roughly 2,300,000 clones, about 90% seen once; the top ten hold around 0.38%. Input material: naive CD4+ T cells from PBMCs. Indicated subset: CD45RA+ positively selected. These TCRs come from a man between 18 and 29 years old in good health. Some clones in this sample may be carry-over from other donors' samples.

Worth noting for this clone: This specimen includes other DNA sequences encoding the same CDR3. The chain has TRBV28 and TRBJ1-5; 7 positions match TRBD1. Germline assignment: CDR1 MDHEN and CDR2 SYDVKM. The CDR3 extends over 13 amino acids. Losses at the gene ends were 7 bases for V and 7 bases for J; bases not matched to a gene: 7. The CDR3 nucleotides read TGTGCCAGCACCCAGGGGGGGGGCCAGCCCCAGCATTTT. It codes for CASTQGGGQPQHF.

The chain recombines TRBV10-1 with TRBJ2-5; no definite D call. The CDR3 loop spans 15 amino acids. Germline CDR1 WNHNN, CDR2 SYGVQD (reference sequence). V was pared by 2 bases and J by 2 bases, with 12 bases between. CDR3 sequence: CASSEDLQRQETQYF. The CDR3 DNA follows: TGCGCCAGCAGTGAGGATCTCCAGCGTCAAGAGACCCAGTACTTC.

This clone was seen a single time. At the DNA level, this CDR3 is encoded by other sequences in the same sample as well. This chain connects TRBV5-4 to TRBJ1-5; D gene ambiguous. The germline V and J ends were trimmed by 1 base and 3 bases, with 8 bases remaining between them. The CDR3 is 14 residues long. Germline lookup yields CDR1 SGHNT and CDR2 YYREEE (reference sequence). CDR3 region: CASSLFGPNQPQHF. CDR3 DNA: TGTGCCAGCAGCTTGTTCGGGCCCAATCAGCCCCAGCATTTT.

This rearrangement joins TRBV18 to TRBJ2-7, with TRBD1 matching over 8 bases. This CDR3 comprises 15 residues. Trimming took 4 bases from V and 3 from J; bases not matched to a gene: 8. Germline CDR1 reads KGHSH; CDR2 reads LQKENI. In DNA, the CDR3 is TGTGCCAGCTCACTAGGGACAGGCGCTAACTACGAGCAGTACTTC. Translated, it gives CASSLGTGANYEQYF.

The chain combines TRBV7-8 with TRBJ1-2, with no clear D. Germline CDR1 SGHVS, CDR2 FQNEAQ. The CDR3 is 15 residues long. V shed 2 bases and J shed 3 bases, with 13 bases lying between them. The CDR3 reads CASSLRSRTDYGYTF. The DNA of the CDR3 is TGTGCCAGCAGCTTAAGGTCCCGAACTGACTATGGCTACACCTTC.

This clone was found once. This sequence joins TRBV6-5 and TRBJ2-2; 7 bases map to TRBD1. Germline V gene data show CDR1 as MNHEY and CDR2 as SVGAGI. J was trimmed by 3 bases and V by 6 bases; bases with no gene match: 7. This CDR3 region has 15 residues. Here the CDR3 reads CASSLDRADTGELFF. CDR3 DNA: TGTGCCAGCAGCCTCGACAGGGCGGACACCGGGGAGCTGTTTTTT.

As regards this clone: One end of the junction fails to match germline, which may point to a read error. The chain combines TRBV20-1 with TRBJ2-1, with 7 bases lining up with TRBD1. CDR3 length: 11 amino acids. Germline CDR1 reads DFQATT; CDR2 reads SNEGSKA (reference sequence). CDR3 nucleotide sequence: TGCAGTGCTTCGACAGGGAATGGGCAGTTCTTC. Residues: CSASTGNGQFF.

This clone showed up just a few times. The gene calls are TRBV18 and TRBJ1-3, with D tentatively TRBD1 (6 bases). Germline V CDR1 and CDR2: KGHSH, LQKENI. The CDR3 is 16 residues long. V was cut by 4 bases and J by 0 bases, with 13 bases left in between. The CDR3 sequence is CASSQPGADSGNTIYF. The CDR3 nucleotides are TGTGCCAGCTCACAGCCAGGGGCGGACTCTGGAAACACCATATATTTT.

The chain combines TRBV14 with TRBJ1-1; no clear D gene. V lost 3 bases, J lost 9 bases, and 11 bases lay in between. Germline assignment: CDR1 SGHDN and CDR2 FVKESK. The CDR3 runs to 12 residues. CDR3: CASSQEGRKAFF. CDR3 coding DNA: TGTGCCAGCAGCCAGGAGGGCAGAAAAGCTTTCTTT.

The chain combines TRBV6-5 with TRBJ2-7; D may be TRBD1 (6 bases). Germline CDR1 MNHEY, CDR2 SVGAGI. V dropped 8 bases and J dropped 2 bases, with 19 bases sitting between them. The CDR3 is 15 residues long. CDR3 in amino acids: CASGSGQLNTYEQYF. The CDR3 nucleotides read TGTGCCAGCGGGAGCGGACAGTTAAATACCTACGAGCAGTACTTC.

CDR3 in DNA: TGCGCCAGCAGCTTACCCAGCGGGAGAAACGAGCAGTACTTC. The encoded protein is CASSLPSGRNEQYF. V is TRBV5-1 and J is TRBJ2-7; 8 bases match TRBD2. The V gene's germline CDR1 is SGHRS and CDR2 YFSETQ. V dropped 2 bases and J dropped 5; count of bases not matched to a gene: 6. The CDR3 consists of 14 residues.

The rearrangement joins TRBV7-2 to TRBJ1-1; D remains unclear. The germline V gene has CDR1 SGHTA and CDR2 FQGNSA. The CDR3 covers 14 residues. Trimming removed 2 bases from V and 3 bases from J, with 10 bases in between. This chain's CDR3 is CASSLRSTDTEAFF. The CDR3 DNA sequence: TGTGCCAGCAGCTTAAGGTCGACGGACACTGAAGCTTTCTTT.

The DNA of the CDR3 is TGTGCCAGCAGCTTAAGACAGCCTGGAAACACCATATATTTT. Translating gives CASSLRQPGNTIYF. This rearrangement joins TRBV13 to TRBJ1-3, with D perhaps matching TRBD1 (5 bases). From germline, CDR1 is PRHDT and CDR2 FYEKMQ (reference sequence). The CDR3 runs to 14 residues. Trimming pared 2 bases from V and 2 bases from J, leaving 7 bases between. Supplemented by reference TRBV13 and TRBJ1-3, the full variable domain reads AAGVIQSPRHLIKEKRETATLKCYPIPRHDTVYWYQQGPGQDPQFLISFYEKMQSDKGSIPDRFSAQQFSDYHSELNMSSLELGDSALYFCASSLRQPGNTIYFGEGSWLTVV.

This clone is a singleton in its sample. The chain is built from TRBV2 and TRBJ2-5; TRBD2 aligns across 7 bases. The V gene end was trimmed by 6 bases and the J gene end by 9 bases; junction bases not matched to a gene: 10. The V gene's germline CDR1 is SNHLY and CDR2 FYNNEI. The CDR3 spans 13 residues. CDR3 in amino acids: CASRTERDSAQYF. Written as DNA, the CDR3 is TGTGCCAGCAGGACCGAGCGGGATAGCGCCCAGTACTTC.